This T cell receptor (beta chain) was recovered during a study of blood T cell repertoires in COVID-19 (dated by TCRdb to 2020 to 2021). Turning to the overall study: Samples covering the acute and convalescent phases of COVID-19 were provided by collaborators in the United States, Italy and Spain. The prospective study material was composed of cDNA or gDNA derived from T cells, B-cell-depleted T cells, or PBMCs. The dataset comprised deeply sampled blood TCRbeta repertoires from subjects exposed to, actively infected with, or recovered from COVID-19. The repertoires were made available in a free public database intended to serve as a resource for research on the immune response to SARS-CoV-2. The samples were drawn from two sources: the first 160 participants of the ongoing ImmuneRACE study, and approximately 1,300 subjects contributed by 6 global collaborators. Sample metadata almost always included a de-identified subject ID, COVID-19 status, age in years and sex. Where HLA class I and class II types were available, the types were taken from metadata supplied by the sample provider, not from assay-based typing. Paper-wide results and their limitations: The amount of clinical and demographic metadata varied by source and participant and was provided uncurated.

Unmatched junction bases come to 5, with V trimmed by 1 base and J by 2 bases. CDR1 SNHLY and CDR2 FYNNEI were looked up in the germline V gene. The CDR3 contains 17 residues, cysteine and phenylalanine counted. The read is trimmed to its CDR3 DNA, 51 bases read in frame from base 1. TCRbeta CDR3 regions were amplified from genomic DNA using the immunoSEQ Assay, a bias-controlled multiplex PCR. In the original analysis: Nucleated cell counts per sample were estimated from amplification of reference gene primers within the assay. Sequence reads were collapsed and filtered to measure the absolute abundance of every unique TCRbeta CDR3 rearrangement. For each sample, productive Simpson clonality was calculated as the square root of Simpson's diversity index over productive rearrangements. TCRdb retrieved this table from immuneACCESS and kept in-frame rearrangements only. Not all clones are present; in checked studies, unresolved V genes account for under half, and no reason is known for the remainder. For V, J and clone size, that table is used; D and trimming come from the DNA. For this sample there are 23,000 or so clones; about nine tenths appear just once. In total, the top ten clones hold roughly a tenth of the sample.

Collaborating institutions collected whole blood in K2EDTA tubes following their own protocols. For TCRbeta analysis, collaborator samples were shipped as frozen whole blood, as isolated PBMCs, or as DNA extracted from either sample type. About this clone itself: The antigen this receptor binds is unknown. No base qualities exist here, and no much larger clone lies one base off it.

The sequence links TRBV2 to TRBJ1-5; the central 10 bases match TRBD1. The TCR sequence derives from a man in his sixties or seventies with acute or convalescent COVID-19. Sequenced: peripheral blood. The DNA sequence is as follows: TGTGCCAGCAGTGAAGGGTTGGGGACAGGGGGCAATCAGCCCCAGCATTTT. Its product reads: CASSEGLGTGGNQPQHF.